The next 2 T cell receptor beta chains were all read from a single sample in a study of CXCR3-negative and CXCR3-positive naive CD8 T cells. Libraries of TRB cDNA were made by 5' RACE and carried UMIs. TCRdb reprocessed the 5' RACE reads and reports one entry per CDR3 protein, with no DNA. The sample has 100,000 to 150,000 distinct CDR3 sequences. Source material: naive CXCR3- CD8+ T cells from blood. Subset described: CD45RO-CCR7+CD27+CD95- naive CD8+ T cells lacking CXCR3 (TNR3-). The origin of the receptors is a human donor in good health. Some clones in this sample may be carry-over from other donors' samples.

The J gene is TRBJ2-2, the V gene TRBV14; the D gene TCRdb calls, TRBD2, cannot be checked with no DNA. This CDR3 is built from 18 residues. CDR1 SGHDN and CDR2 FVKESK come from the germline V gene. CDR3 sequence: CASSPALTSGMDTGELFF.

The CDR3 loop reads CASSGFTPGQGAPYEQYF. The V and J genes are TRBV2 and TRBJ2-7; with no DNA, the TCRdb D assignment of TRBD1 cannot be verified. CDR3 length: 18 residues. CDR1 and CDR2 from the germline V gene are SNHLY and FYNNEI.